Listed below are T cell receptor beta chains from one sample, sequenced in a study of T-cell reconstitution after alpha-beta-depleted transplantation in children. One entry per CDR3 protein, called by TCRdb with MiXCR from the PCR reads. The sample shows just over 200,000 distinct CDR3 sequences, about 8.2% of them seen only once. This material consisted of PBMCs, mostly from graft donor cells, taken 360 days after TCRalphabeta/CD19-depleted stem cell transplant. All receptors come from a male patient aged 2 to 9 who had a stem cell transplant for acute myeloid leukemia, so the T cells may come from the graft donor. CDR3s include the opening cysteine and the closing phenylalanine or tryptophan. D genes are given only for firm matches. Clone sizes are given selectively: once, few, many, or a class where the clone is expanded.

clone_size,j_call,d_call,v_call,cdr3_aa,cdr3_nt
few,TRBJ2-2,TRBD2,TRBV20-1,CSAPPGLAVTGELFF,TGCAGTGCGCCCCCGGGACTAGCGGTGACCGGGGAGCTGTTTTTT
.,TRBJ2-7,.,TRBV5-1,CASRLTPRTDTYEQYF,TGCGCCAGCAGACTGACCCCCCGGACCGATACCTACGAGCAGTACTTC
.,TRBJ1-1,.,TRBV19,CASSMKVNTEAFF,TGTGCCAGTAGTATGAAGGTGAACACTGAAGCTTTCTTT
many,TRBJ2-1,TRBD2,TRBV10-3,CATEGSGSGYNEQFF,TGTGCCACCGAGGGTAGCGGGAGCGGGTACAATGAGCAGTTCTTC
few,TRBJ2-5,.,TRBV20-1,CSASSAGEAEKETQYF,TGCAGTGCTAGTTCGGCTGGGGAGGCAGAGAAAGAGACCCAGTACTTC
.,TRBJ2-3,TRBD2,TRBV29-1,CSALGRRAGGTSDTDTQYF,TGCAGCGCGTTGGGCCGGAGAGCGGGAGGCACAAGTGACACAGATACGCAGTATTTT
many,TRBJ2-1,TRBD2,TRBV12-3/TRBV12-4,CASTNGLAVFSYNEQFF,TGTGCCAGCACCAACGGACTAGCGGTTTTCTCCTACAATGAGCAGTTCTTC
few,TRBJ2-7,TRBD1,TRBV25-1,CASSESSDRGWQYF,TGTGCCAGCAGTGAATCATCGGACAGGGGGTGGCAGTACTTC
few,TRBJ2-6,.,TRBV2,CASSFTGHGANVLTF,TGTGCCAGCAGTTTTACAGGGCACGGGGCCAACGTCCTGACTTTC
many,TRBJ2-7,TRBD1,TRBV12-3/TRBV12-4,CASSTGQVYEQYF,TGTGCCAGCAGTACCGGACAGGTTTACGAGCAGTACTTC
many,TRBJ1-1,TRBD1,TRBV6-5,CASVSGTVNTEAFF,TGTGCCAGCGTTTCCGGGACAGTGAACACTGAAGCTTTCTTT
few,TRBJ2-3,TRBD2,TRBV3-1,CASSPQLAPTDTQYF,TGTGCCAGCAGTCCTCAACTAGCGCCCACAGATACGCAGTATTTT
.,TRBJ2-1,.,TRBV12-3/TRBV12-4,CATRDGYYNEQFF,TGTGCCACCCGGGACGGCTACTACAATGAGCAGTTCTTC
many,TRBJ2-1,TRBD1,TRBV12-3/TRBV12-4,CASRPGQGVQFF,TGTGCCAGCAGACCCGGACAGGGGGTCCAGTTCTTC
few,TRBJ2-1,TRBD1,TRBV5-1,CASSLRVFPGQGPNEQFF,TGCGCCAGCAGCTTGCGAGTATTCCCGGGACAGGGCCCTAATGAGCAGTTCTTC
many,TRBJ2-1,.,TRBV29-1,CSVEGLDRNNEQFF,TGCAGCGTTGAAGGCCTCGACCGCAACAATGAGCAGTTCTTC